This entry features one TCR beta chain sequence. No antigen is known for it. This sample was included in a study of T cell repertoires in cytomegalovirus infection. Trimming stripped 10 bases from V and 8 bases from J, with 26 bases between. The CDR3 extends over 15 amino acids. Germline CDR1 reads MDHEN; CDR2 reads SYDVKM. TCRdb fed the reads into MiXCR, producing one record per CDR3 protein. The sample contains 110,000 to 150,000 distinct CDR3 sequences, more than 25% of which appear only once. This TCR was recovered from a human donor in good health (CMV status not recorded). Some clones in this sample may be carry-over from other donors' samples. This chain connects TRBV28 to TRBJ1-2; D possibly corresponds to TRBD1 (5 bases). The specimen comprised CD8+ T cells from cultured PBMCs, sampled from culture after CMV antigen stimulation. The CDR3 DNA follows: TGTGCCATCGACTTTCCGGGGGAATCTCCTGGGGGCTACACCTTC. This encodes CAIDFPGESPGGYTF.